The 23 T cell receptor beta chains reported below all come from one sample, sequenced in a study of CD8 T cells in Susac syndrome. Random hexamers primed reverse transcription of about 0.5 to 1 ug RNA. TCRdb re-derived calls from the immunoSEQ multiplex PCR reads in MiXCR, one entry per CDR3 protein. The table records 180,000 or so distinct CDR3 sequences, over 85% of them present only once. The sample was CD4+ T cells from PBMCs. The receptor set was obtained from a human donor in good health.

The J gene is TRBJ2-6, the V gene TRBV4-3, with a possible D match to TRBD2 (6 bases). Between the trimmed V and J ends, which lost 5 bases and 12 bases, there was a span of 20 bases. Germline V gene data show CDR1 as LGHNA and CDR2 as YSLEER. CDR3 length equals 15 residues. CDR3 loop: CASSGQGGTPVVLTF. CDR3 nucleotides: TGCGCCAGCAGCGGGCAAGGAGGGACTCCTGTCGTCCTGACTTTC.

Only one count was recorded for this clonotype. The chain has TRBV3-1 and TRBJ2-1, with D unclear. Germline lookup yields CDR1 LGHDT and CDR2 YNNKEL (reference sequence). The V and J ends lost 0 bases and 0 bases respectively, with 12 bases between them. CDR3 length: 17 amino acids. DNA of the CDR3: TGTGCCAGCAGCCAAGAGCCTGCGGTCACCTCCTACAATGAGCAGTTCTTC. Translated: CASSQEPAVTSYNEQFF.

This clonotype was picked up one time. The chain joins TRBV20-1 to TRBJ2-1; D not resolved. Between the trimmed V and J ends, which lost 2 bases and 12 bases, there was a span of 20 bases. The CDR3 is 14 residues long. Looked up from germline, CDR1 is DFQATT and CDR2 is SNEGSKA (reference sequence). The CDR3 protein is CSARLPSYLQAQFF. CDR3 bases: TGCAGTGCTAGACTTCCATCCTACCTTCAAGCGCAGTTCTTC.

The gene calls are TRBV7-8 and TRBJ2-7, with D maybe TRBD1 (5 bases). Germline V gives CDR1 SGHVS, CDR2 FQNEAQ. Between the trimmed V and J ends, which lost 5 bases and 2 bases, there was a span of 13 bases. This CDR3 has 14 residues. CDR3 amino acids: CASSPATGAYEQYF. The DNA for the CDR3 is TGTGCCAGCAGCCCAGCCACAGGAGCCTACGAGCAGTACTTC.

The chain couples TRBV20-1 to TRBJ2-1, with 13 bases that match TRBD2. With 3 bases clipped from V and 6 bases from J, the junction kept 8 bases outside the gene matches. This CDR3 has 16 residues. Germline CDR1 and CDR2: DFQATT and SNEGSKA (reference sequence). CDR3 coding DNA: TGCAGTGCTAGGACTAGCGGGAGGTGGGGAGTCAATGAGCAGTTCTTC. This codes for CSARTSGRWGVNEQFF.

The V call is TRBV27, the J call TRBJ2-7, with D perhaps matching TRBD2 (5 bases). Germline CDR1 and CDR2: MNHEY and SMNVEV (reference sequence). The germline V and J ends were trimmed by 2 bases and 7 bases, with 12 bases remaining between them. The CDR3 extends over 13 amino acids. CDR3 in DNA: TGTGCCAGCAGTTTAGAGGGTCCAGGAGAGCAGTACTTC. Its translation: CASSLEGPGEQYF.

V is TRBV30 and J is TRBJ2-7; 8 bases fit TRBD2. The CDR3 length is 14 residues. The V gene's germline CDR1 is GTSNPN and CDR2 SVGIG (reference sequence). After removal of 0 bases from V and 6 bases from J, the junction contained 7 bases not matched to a gene. In nucleotides, the CDR3 is TGTGCCTGGAGTGTAGGCGCGCGGGAGGCCGAGCAGTACTTC. Its protein product is CAWSVGAREAEQYF.

The CDR3 DNA reads as TGTGCCTGGAGTCCTGACACACAGAATGAAGCTTTCTTT. Translation: CAWSPDTQNEAFF. This chain links TRBV30 with TRBJ1-1; D unclear. V lost 2 bases and J 7 bases, leaving 14 bases between the germline ends. The CDR3 contains 13 residues. From germline, CDR1 is GTSNPN and CDR2 SVGIG (reference sequence).

The chain employs TRBV3-1 and TRBJ2-7; D possibly matches TRBD1 or TRBD2 (5 bases each). Germline lookup yields CDR1 LGHDT and CDR2 YNNKEL (reference sequence). The V gene lost 0 bases and the J gene lost 4 bases, with 13 bases spanning the gap. The CDR3 contains 15 residues. DNA for the CDR3: TGTGCCAGCAGCCAAGAGCCGGGACCGATATACGAGCAGTACTTC. Translation: CASSQEPGPIYEQYF.

V and J are TRBV7-9 and TRBJ2-1, with a tentative D call TRBD2 (5 bases). Deletions cut 3 bases from V and 0 bases from J, with 9 bases between. Germline CDR1 and CDR2: SEHNR and FQNEAQ (reference sequence). This CDR3 region has 15 residues. The CDR3 is CASSFLADSYNEQFF. The CDR3 DNA reads as TGTGCCAGCAGCTTTCTAGCAGACTCCTACAATGAGCAGTTCTTC.

The J gene is TRBJ1-1, the V gene TRBV29-1; D remains ambiguous. The V and J ends lost 4 bases and 7 bases respectively, with 10 bases between them. The CDR3 loop spans 11 amino acids. Germline CDR1 is SQVTM and CDR2 is ANQGSEA. CDR3 protein: CSVAGLVEAFF. In nucleotides, the CDR3 is TGCAGCGTTGCAGGCCTCGTTGAAGCTTTCTTT.

The chain couples TRBV15 to TRBJ2-3; D unresolved. V gave up 1 base and J gave up 5 bases, with 13 bases separating them. Germline lookup yields CDR1 LNHNV and CDR2 YYDKDF (reference sequence). The CDR3 covers 15 residues. This CDR3 reads CATSRVIGSGDTQYF. Here the CDR3 DNA reads TGTGCCACCAGCAGAGTAATTGGGTCGGGAGATACGCAGTATTTT.

V usage is TRBV20-1 and J usage is TRBJ2-5, with D perhaps TRBD1 or TRBD2 (5 bases each). Trimming removed 5 bases at V and 5 bases at J, with 6 bases between. CDR3 length: 10 residues. Per germline, CDR1 DFQATT and CDR2 SNEGSKA (reference sequence). The CDR3 region is CSAEGETQYF. The CDR3 region has the DNA TGCAGTGCTGAGGGGGAGACCCAGTACTTC.

This chain links TRBV28 with TRBJ2-3; D possibly corresponds to TRBD1 (5 bases). With 8 bases removed from V and 10 bases from J, the gap between germline ends came to 16 bases. This CDR3 contains 12 residues. Germline CDR1 is MDHEN and CDR2 is SYDVKM. Here the CDR3 reads CASLGVSWAQYF. The CDR3 DNA follows: TGTGCCAGCCTAGGGGTCTCCTGGGCGCAGTATTTT.

This sequence joins TRBV20-1 and TRBJ1-5; 8 nucleotides align to TRBD1. The CDR3 is 14 amino acids. Germline CDR1 and CDR2: DFQATT and SNEGSKA (reference sequence). With V trimmed by 5 bases and J by 1 base, 4 bases remained unmatched. CDR3 residues: CSARTGSSNQPQHF. Here the CDR3 DNA reads TGCAGTGCTCGGACAGGGTCAAGCAATCAGCCCCAGCATTTT.

The V gene is TRBV27, the J gene TRBJ2-5; D might be TRBD2 (5 bases). The germline CDR1 and CDR2 sequences are MNHEY and SMNVEV (reference sequence). The V end was cut by 5 bases, the J end by 5 bases, with 12 bases between. The CDR3 totals 13 residues. The CDR3 loop is CASSQIPGETQYF. The CDR3 DNA sequence: TGTGCCAGCAGTCAAATCCCGGGGGAGACCCAGTACTTC.

The chain recombines TRBV3-1 with TRBJ2-3; the D is unclear. V shed 0 bases and J shed 6 bases, with 19 bases lying between them. The CDR3 totals 17 residues. Germline lookup yields CDR1 LGHDT and CDR2 YNNKEL (reference sequence). The CDR3 DNA follows: TGTGCCAGCAGCCAAGATCTCACGGCGCTACACTCGGATACGCAGTATTTT. Amino acids: CASSQDLTALHSDTQYF.

This rearrangement joins TRBV7-2 to TRBJ2-7; TRBD2 is a possible D gene (6 bases). Per germline, CDR1 SGHTA and CDR2 FQGNSA. Trimming cost V 3 bases and J 2 bases, with 14 bases left between them. This CDR3 comprises 15 residues. For the CDR3, the DNA is TGTGCCAGCAGCTTTTTAGGGACTCCTGCCTACGAGCAGTACTTC. Its protein is CASSFLGTPAYEQYF.

The chain couples TRBV30 to TRBJ1-5, with a tentative D call TRBD1 (5 bases). The CDR3 is 11 amino acids. V dropped 0 bases and J dropped 9 bases, with 6 bases sitting between them. Germline CDR1 reads GTSNPN; CDR2 reads SVGIG (reference sequence). CDR3 nucleotides: TGTGCCTGGAGTGTGCAGGGGCCCCAGCATTTT. As protein: CAWSVQGPQHF.

This chain joins TRBV20-1 and TRBJ2-1, with 9 bases aligning to TRBD2. Per germline, CDR1 DFQATT and CDR2 SNEGSKA (reference sequence). The CDR3 spans 18 residues. The trim removed 0 bases at V and 0 bases at J, leaving 9 bases unmatched. The CDR3 nucleotides are TGCAGTGCTAGAGATCCTAGCGGGGCCTCTTTCTCCTACAATGAGCAGTTCTTC. Amino acids: CSARDPSGASFSYNEQFF.

The gene calls are TRBV3-1 and TRBJ2-1; no clear D. Germline loops: CDR1 LGHDT, CDR2 YNNKEL (reference sequence). The CDR3 spans 11 residues. Deletions cut 1 base from V and 8 bases from J, with 3 bases between. For the CDR3, the DNA is TGTGCCAGCAGCCAAGCGTATGAGCAGTTCTTC. Translated: CASSQAYEQFF.

The chain joins TRBV24-1 to TRBJ2-1, with 13 bases fitting TRBD2. V was pared by 5 bases and J by 8 bases, with 5 bases of the junction left unmatched. This CDR3 comprises 15 residues. Germline V gene data show CDR1 as KGHDR and CDR2 as SFDVKD. This chain's CDR3 is CATSGGTSGNYEQFF. DNA of the CDR3: TGTGCCACCAGTGGCGGGACTAGCGGGAATTATGAGCAGTTCTTC.

The gene calls are TRBV13 and TRBJ2-3; TRBD2 might be the D (5 bases). Trimming took 1 base from V and 3 from J, leaving 14 bases between them. The CDR3 runs to 16 residues. CDR1 is PRHDT and CDR2 is FYEKMQ in the germline V gene (reference sequence). Written as DNA, the CDR3 is TGTGCCAGCAGCTTAGTGGGGAGTAGGAAGACAGATACGCAGTATTTT. Translation: CASSLVGSRKTDTQYF.